This is a list of T cell receptor beta chains from one sample in a study of blood T cell repertoires in COVID-19. The method was immunoSEQ multiplex PCR; TCRdb's version includes in-frame clones alone and lacks a portion of them. The sample lists 200,000 to 300,000 clones; 80% to 95% were seen once. The sequencing input was peripheral blood. These TCRs come from a person aged 18-30 years with COVID-19, enrolled during active disease. Both conserved end residues are part of each CDR3. The D gene is left open where the match is weak. Clone size is shown for a subset of rows, as once, few, many or a class of expanded clone.

d_gene	v_gene	j_gene	abundance	CDR3nt	CDR3aa
NA	TRBV12-3/TRBV12-4	TRBJ1-1	NA	TGTGCCAGCAGTTCCAGGGAGGTCGGTGAAGCTTTCTTT	CASSSREVGEAFF
NA	TRBV27	TRBJ1-2	few	TGTGCCAGCAGTTTATCACCGGGAAACTATGGCTACACCTTC	CASSLSPGNYGYTF
TRBD1	TRBV6-2/TRBV6-3	TRBJ2-3	NA	TGTGCCAGCAGCGTCGACGACCCGGGGGACAGGGATTTACATACGCAGTATTTT	CASSVDDPGDRDLHTQYF
NA	TRBV12-3/TRBV12-4	TRBJ2-1	NA	TGTGCCAGCAGCCTAGGGGTCCCCCTGCAGTTCTTC	CASSLGVPLQFF
TRBD2	TRBV27	TRBJ2-1	NA	TGTGCCAGCAGTTTATTTCCGGGACTAACCCAAGACAATGAGCAGTTCTTC	CASSLFPGLTQDNEQFF
NA	TRBV5-1	TRBJ2-1	once	TGCGCCAGCAGCTTGGGAAATGCGGGAACCTACAATGAGCAGTTCTTC	CASSLGNAGTYNEQFF
NA	TRBV6-5	TRBJ1-4	NA	TGTGCCAGCAGCAGACCCTCGGGACTAAGCGAAAAACTGTTTTTT	CASSRPSGLSEKLFF
NA	TRBV21-1	TRBJ2-4	NA	TGTGCCAGCAGTAGATCCTTCCGTCCCGGGACAGGGGGCAAAAACATTCAGTACTTC	CASSRSFRPGTGGKNIQYF
TRBD1	TRBV13	TRBJ2-2	NA	TGTGCCAGCAGCCCTCGACAGGGGGCGCGCACCGGGGAGCTGTTTTTT	CASSPRQGARTGELFF
TRBD2	TRBV20-1	TRBJ2-1	NA	TGCAGTGCTAGTTATTTGGCCAGCGGGAGGATCTCCTACAATGAGCAGTTCTTC	CSASYLASGRISYNEQFF
NA	TRBV6-4	TRBJ2-6	NA	TGTGCCAGCCCAGGGGCGATAGAAGCATTCTCTGGGGCCAACGTCCTGACTTTC	CASPGAIEAFSGANVLTF
TRBD2	TRBV5-1	TRBJ2-1	NA	TGCGCCTGTCGGGGACTAGGGAGCAATGAGCAGTTCTTC	CACRGLGSNEQFF
TRBD1	TRBV5-6	TRBJ2-7	NA	TGTGCCAGCAGTCACACAGGGGGCTACGAGCAGTACTTC	CASSHTGGYEQYF
NA	TRBV6-2/TRBV6-3	TRBJ1-5	NA	TGTGCCAGCAGTTCCCTCGAAGTTGCAGCCCAGCATTTT	CASSSLEVAAQHF
NA	TRBV2	TRBJ2-5	once	TGTGCCAGCGGGAGTGCCCAAGAGACCCAGTACTTC	CASGSAQETQYF
TRBD1	TRBV24-1	TRBJ2-7	NA	TGTGCCACCAGTTCCCGGACAGGCCCCTCCTACGAGCAGTACTTC	CATSSRTGPSYEQYF
NA	TRBV4-3	TRBJ2-1	once	TGCGCCAGCAGCCAAGATGATCAGAGCGACTACAATGAGCAGTTCTTC	CASSQDDQSDYNEQFF
TRBD1	TRBV7-9	TRBJ2-7	NA	TGTGCCAGCAGCTCGGACAGGGTCTCATACGAGCAGTACTTC	CASSSDRVSYEQYF
NA	TRBV24-1	TRBJ2-7	NA	TGTGCCACCAGTGATTCCTCGCCTGGAGGGGACCACTACGAGCAGTACTTC	CATSDSSPGGDHYEQYF
NA	TRBV28	TRBJ2-5	NA	TGTGCCAGCAGTTCCGTCCTCACTACTAGCCGAGAGACCCAGTACTTC	CASSSVLTTSRETQYF
NA	TRBV13	TRBJ1-3	NA	TGTGCCAGCAGCTCCGGACAGCCGGGAAACACCATATATTTT	CASSSGQPGNTIYF
NA	TRBV3-1/TRBV3-2	TRBJ1-1	NA	TGTGCCAGCAGCCCTAGATTGGGGGGCACTGAAGCTTTCTTT	CASSPRLGGTEAFF
TRBD2	TRBV9	TRBJ2-7	NA	TGTGCCAGCAGCGTAGAAGGGACTAGCTACGAGCAGTACTTC	CASSVEGTSYEQYF
TRBD1	TRBV6-5	TRBJ1-2	NA	TGTGCCAGCAGTTACTCGACAGGGTTACCCTCTGGCTACACCTTC	CASSYSTGLPSGYTF
TRBD1	TRBV5-6	TRBJ2-7	NA	TGTGCCAGCAGCCGACAGGGGGCTGATGAGTTCTACGAGCAGTACTTC	CASSRQGADEFYEQYF
NA	TRBV2	TRBJ1-1	NA	TGTGCCAGCAGCGAAACAGGGAGCACTGAAGCTTTCTTT	CASSETGSTEAFF
TRBD1	TRBV5-8	TRBJ1-2	once	TGTGCCAGCAGCTTGGTTCTCGGGACAGGGAACGACTACACCTTC	CASSLVLGTGNDYTF
NA	TRBV25-1	TRBJ1-2	NA	TGTGCCAGCAGTGCCCTGACGGACAGTTCTTCTAACTATGGCTACACCTTC	CASSALTDSSSNYGYTF
NA	TRBV6-5	TRBJ2-3	NA	TGTGCCAGCAGTTACTCGGGACACAGCACAGATACGCAGTATTTT	CASSYSGHSTDTQYF
NA	TRBV4-1	TRBJ2-1	NA	TGCGCCAGCAGCCTCGGCGGAATCAGCTCCTACAATGAGCAGTTCTTC	CASSLGGISSYNEQFF
TRBD1	TRBV9	TRBJ2-1	NA	TGTGCCAGCAGCGTAGCACAGGATCGGGACAGGACCTCTCGCGGCAGTGGGGGGCAGTTCTTC	CASSVAQDRDRTSRGSGGQFF
NA	TRBV5-1	TRBJ2-5	NA	TGCGCCAGCTCCAGGGAATCAGAGACCCAGTACTTC	CASSRESETQYF
NA	TRBV2	TRBJ1-2	once	TGTGCCAGCACTGGGGAAGGGGCCGGCTACACCTTC	CASTGEGAGYTF
NA	TRBV14	TRBJ2-1	NA	TGTGCCAGCAGCCAAGATTTAGGAGGGAGGACCTACAATGAGCAGTTCTTC	CASSQDLGGRTYNEQFF
NA	TRBV21-1	TRBJ1-2	NA	NA	CASSKGIWGQGNYGYTF
NA	TRBV25-1	TRBJ2-7	NA	TGTGCCAGCAGTGACGACGGGGACTCCTACGAGCAGTACTTC	CASSDDGDSYEQYF
TRBD1	TRBV4-1	TRBJ2-7	once	TGCGCCAGCAGCCTCACTCCGGGACAGTCCTACGAGCAGTACTTC	CASSLTPGQSYEQYF
TRBD1	TRBV18	TRBJ1-5	NA	TGTGCCAGCTCACAGACAGGGGAGCAGCCCCAGCATTTT	CASSQTGEQPQHF
TRBD2	TRBV6-4	TRBJ2-7	NA	TGTGCCAGCAGTGAGCATCCTAGCGGGACTACCTACGAGCAGTACTTC	CASSEHPSGTTYEQYF
NA	TRBV28	TRBJ2-6	NA	TGTGCCAGCAGCCGTAGGAGGGCTGGGGCCAACGTCCTGACTTTC	CASSRRRAGANVLTF
NA	TRBV15	TRBJ1-1	NA	TGTGCCACCAGCAGAGCTCCGTACTTGGACACTGAAGCTTTCTTT	CATSRAPYLDTEAFF
NA	TRBV2	TRBJ2-5	NA	TGTGCCAGCAGTGGCGACAGATGGGAGACCCAGTACTTC	CASSGDRWETQYF
NA	TRBV5-1	TRBJ1-2	NA	TGCGCCAGCAGCTCAACAGGGAACTACACCTTC	CASSSTGNYTF
TRBD1	TRBV24-1	TRBJ2-3	NA	TGTGCCACCAGTGATTTGGGGGACAGGGGCAGAGATACGCAGTATTTT	CATSDLGDRGRDTQYF
TRBD2	TRBV27	TRBJ2-2	NA	TGTGCCAGCAGCTCGAGGGGGCTAGCGGGAGGATTCACCGGGGAGCTGTTTTTT	CASSSRGLAGGFTGELFF
NA	TRBV10-3	TRBJ2-1	once	TGTGCCATCAGTGAGTCCGAAGGGGAGGCGAGTGAGCAGTTCTTC	CAISESEGEASEQFF
NA	TRBV14	TRBJ2-7	once	TGTGCCAGCAGCCCCTTGGGGGCAAGCAGTAGCTCCGAGCAGTACTTC	CASSPLGASSSSEQYF
TRBD2	TRBV5-5	TRBJ2-1	NA	TGTGCCAGCAGCTTAACTAGCGGGACATACAATGAGCAGTTCTTC	CASSLTSGTYNEQFF
TRBD2	TRBV5-6	TRBJ2-1	NA	TGTGCCAGCAGCTCGGGACTAGCGGGAGTGGGTGAGCAGTTCTTC	CASSSGLAGVGEQFF
NA	TRBV6-6	TRBJ2-5	NA	TGTGCCAGCAGTGACATGGGTGGCGAGACCCAGTACTTC	CASSDMGGETQYF